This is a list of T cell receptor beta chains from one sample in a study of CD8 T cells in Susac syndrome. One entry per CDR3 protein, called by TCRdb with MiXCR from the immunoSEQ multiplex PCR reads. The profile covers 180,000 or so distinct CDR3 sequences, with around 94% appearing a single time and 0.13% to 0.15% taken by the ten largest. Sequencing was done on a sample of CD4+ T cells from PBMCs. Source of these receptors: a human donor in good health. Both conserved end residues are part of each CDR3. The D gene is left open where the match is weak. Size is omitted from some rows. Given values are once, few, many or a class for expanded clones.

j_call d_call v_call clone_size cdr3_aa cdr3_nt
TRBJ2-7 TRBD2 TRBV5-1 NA CASSLAPGLAGSYEQYF TGCGCCAGCAGCTTGGCCCCGGGACTAGCGGGGTCCTACGAGCAGTACTTC
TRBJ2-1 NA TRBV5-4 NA CAAGGQYNEQFF TGTGCCGCCGGGGGCCAGTACAATGAGCAGTTCTTC
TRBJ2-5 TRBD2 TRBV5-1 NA CASSLAPSGGAETQYF TGCGCCAGCAGCTTGGCTCCTAGCGGGGGGGCTGAGACCCAGTACTTC
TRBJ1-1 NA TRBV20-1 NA CSARVRLRMNTEAFF TGCAGTGCTAGAGTCAGGCTACGGATGAACACTGAAGCTTTCTTT
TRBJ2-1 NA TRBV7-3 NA CASSLSGRAPRDEQFF TGTGCCAGCAGCCTCTCGGGGCGGGCACCCAGGGATGAGCAGTTCTTC
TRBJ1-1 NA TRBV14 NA CASSRQTEAFF TGTGCCAGCAGCCGCCAGACTGAAGCTTTCTTT
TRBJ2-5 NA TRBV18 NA CASSPRAQLSETQYF TGTGCCAGCTCACCACGAGCGCAGCTCAGTGAGACCCAGTACTTC
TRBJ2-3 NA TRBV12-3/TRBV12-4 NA CASRGFADTQYF TGTGCCAGCAGAGGGTTCGCAGATACGCAGTATTTT
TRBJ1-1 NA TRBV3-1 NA CASSLSSGSLEAFF TGTGCCAGCAGCCTCTCTTCTGGTAGTTTAGAAGCTTTCTTT
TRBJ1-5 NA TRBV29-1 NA CSANVGRDQPQHF TGCAGCGCAAACGTGGGGCGCGATCAGCCCCAGCATTTT
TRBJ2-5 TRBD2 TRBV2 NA CASSAASGPQETQYF TGTGCCAGCAGTGCGGCTAGCGGCCCCCAAGAGACCCAGTACTTC
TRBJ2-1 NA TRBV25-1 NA CASSDRGSGNEQFF TGTGCCAGCAGTGACAGGGGAAGTGGCAATGAGCAGTTCTTC
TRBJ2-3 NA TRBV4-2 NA CASSLNPLRSFADTQYF TGTGCCAGCAGCCTGAATCCCCTCCGGTCCTTCGCAGATACGCAGTATTTT
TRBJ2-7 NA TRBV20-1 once CSAIRQLSYEQYF TGCAGTGCTATTAGACAGCTCTCCTACGAGCAGTACTTC
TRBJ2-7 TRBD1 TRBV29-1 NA CSVEDRETGVLHGQYF TGCAGCGTTGAAGATCGGGAGACAGGGGTTCTGCACGGGCAGTACTTC
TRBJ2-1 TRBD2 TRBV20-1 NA CSARDKTGLAFNEQFF TGCAGTGCTAGAGATAAGACGGGACTAGCCTTCAATGAGCAGTTCTTC
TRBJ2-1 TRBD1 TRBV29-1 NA CSVVGGQGHNEQFF TGCAGCGTTGTAGGCGGACAGGGGCACAATGAGCAGTTCTTC
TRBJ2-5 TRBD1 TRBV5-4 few CASSLGQGETQYF TGTGCCAGCAGTTTGGGACAGGGGGAGACCCAGTACTTC
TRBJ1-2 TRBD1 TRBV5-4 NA CASSGYQGVGGYTF TGTGCCAGCAGCGGCTACCAGGGGGTAGGGGGCTACACCTTC
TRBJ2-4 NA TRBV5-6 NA CASSYRDRNSQYF TGTGCCAGCAGCTACAGGGATAGAAACAGTCAGTACTTC
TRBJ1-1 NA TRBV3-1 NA CASGGQSNTEAFF TGTGCCAGCGGGGGACAATCGAACACTGAAGCTTTCTTT
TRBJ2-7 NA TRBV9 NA CASSVAYGTSEQYF TGTGCCAGCAGCGTAGCTTACGGGACATCCGAGCAGTACTTC
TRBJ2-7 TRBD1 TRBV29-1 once CSAGQGVGEQYF TGCAGCGCGGGACAGGGGGTGGGGGAGCAGTACTTC
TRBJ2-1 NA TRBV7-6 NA CASTRTSSYNEQFF TGTGCCAGCACTCGTACTAGCTCCTACAATGAGCAGTTCTTC
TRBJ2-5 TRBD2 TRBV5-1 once CASTRMGISGGQETQYF TGCGCCAGCACCCGAATGGGAATTAGCGGGGGACAAGAGACCCAGTACTTC
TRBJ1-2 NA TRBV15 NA CATSRDLVGYTF TGTGCCACCAGCAGAGATCTGGTAGGCTACACCTTC
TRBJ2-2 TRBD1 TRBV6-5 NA CASSFQGAGTGELFF TGTGCCAGCAGTTTCCAGGGGGCCGGCACCGGGGAGCTGTTTTTT
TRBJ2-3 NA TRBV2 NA CASSGRGDTQYF TGTGCCAGCAGCGGTAGGGGAGATACGCAGTATTTT
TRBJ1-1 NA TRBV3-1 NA CASSRGKTEAFF TGTGCCAGCAGCCGAGGGAAAACTGAAGCTTTCTTT
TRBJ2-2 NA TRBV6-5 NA CASREGPNTGELFF TGTGCCAGCAGGGAAGGGCCGAACACCGGGGAGCTGTTTTTT
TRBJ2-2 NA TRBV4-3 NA CASSPVGTTNTGELFF TGCGCCAGCAGCCCCGTTGGGACAACGAACACCGGGGAGCTGTTTTTT
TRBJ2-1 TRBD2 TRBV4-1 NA CASSQDRTSLYNEQFF TGCGCCAGCAGCCAAGATCGGACTAGCCTATACAATGAGCAGTTCTTC
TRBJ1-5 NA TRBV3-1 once CASSQGIAGQPQHF TGTGCCAGCAGCCAAGGTATAGCGGGTCAGCCCCAGCATTTT
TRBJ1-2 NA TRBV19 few CASSINYGYTF TGTGCCAGTAGTATTAACTATGGCTACACCTTC
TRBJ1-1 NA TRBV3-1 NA CASSPSIGTGNTEAFF TGTGCCAGCAGCCCATCAATTGGGACGGGGAACACTGAAGCTTTCTTT
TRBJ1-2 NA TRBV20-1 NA CSAYLGHRGYTF TGCAGTGCTTACCTGGGACATAGGGGCTACACCTTC
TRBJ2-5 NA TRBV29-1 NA CSVGAGFQETQYF TGCAGCGTTGGGGCAGGGTTCCAAGAGACCCAGTACTTC
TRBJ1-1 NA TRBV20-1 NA CSAVATVNTEAFF TGCAGTGCTGTAGCGACAGTGAACACTGAAGCTTTCTTT
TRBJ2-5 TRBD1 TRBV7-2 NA CASSVQGSETQYF TGTGCCAGCAGTGTACAGGGGTCAGAGACCCAGTACTTC
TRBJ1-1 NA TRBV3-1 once CASSASLNTEAFF TGTGCCAGCAGCGCCTCCTTGAACACTGAAGCTTTCTTT
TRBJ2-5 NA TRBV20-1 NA CSARAGAQETQYF TGCAGTGCTAGAGCGGGGGCCCAAGAGACCCAGTACTTC
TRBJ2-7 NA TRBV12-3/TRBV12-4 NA CASSSQGYEQYF TGTGCCAGCAGTTCCCAGGGCTACGAGCAGTACTTC
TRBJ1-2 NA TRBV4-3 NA CASSQVDRGGYTF TGCGCCAGCAGCCAAGTGGACCGCGGGGGCTACACCTTC
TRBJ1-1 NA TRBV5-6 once CASSLETAEAFF TGTGCCAGCAGCTTGGAGACAGCTGAAGCTTTCTTT
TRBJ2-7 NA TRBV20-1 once CSGGWGDEQYF TGCAGTGGCGGATGGGGGGACGAGCAGTACTTC
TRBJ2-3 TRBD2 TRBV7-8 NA CASSFAAGDSTDTQYF TGTGCCAGCAGCTTTGCAGCGGGGGACAGCACAGATACGCAGTATTTT
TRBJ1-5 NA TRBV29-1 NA CSVARGTNQPQHF TGCAGCGTTGCTCGGGGAACGAATCAGCCCCAGCATTTT
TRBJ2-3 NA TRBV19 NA CASSKGRMFTDTQYF TGTGCCAGTAGTAAGGGACGGATGTTCACAGATACGCAGTATTTT
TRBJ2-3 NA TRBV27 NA CASTSPGHTDTQYF TGTGCCAGCACCTCCCCGGGGCACACAGATACGCAGTATTTT
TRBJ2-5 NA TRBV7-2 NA CASSPSFRGEETQYF TGTGCCAGCAGCCCATCCTTCCGGGGAGAAGAGACCCAGTACTTC
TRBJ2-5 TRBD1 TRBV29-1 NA CSGGTEETQYF TGCAGCGGTGGGACAGAAGAGACCCAGTACTTC